This T cell receptor beta chain was sequenced for a study of early T cells in non-severe SARS-CoV-2 infection. Whole-study context: Investigators sequenced bulk RNA drawn from unsorted whole blood, and chains remained unpaired. Points from the study as a whole: Comparison of clonotypes with VDJdb favored anti-spike CD8 responses while missing private and CD4 specificities.

This clonotype showed up many times. No antigen is known for it. The CDR3 is 14 amino acids. V dropped 6 bases and J dropped 4; count of bases not matched to a gene: 9. As part of library construction, unique molecular identifiers were attached to individual cDNA molecules. TCRdb processed the 5' RACE reads anew with MiXCR; each CDR3 protein has one entry. The sample has under 85,000 distinct CDR3 sequences, 5% seen once; the top ten hold approximately 7%. The input for sequencing was whole blood, taken at baseline. The TCR originated in an adult who was a healthcare worker with PCR-confirmed SARS-CoV-2 infection or an uninfected control (not recorded which). This chain links TRBV12-3 or TRBV12-4 with TRBJ2-7; 7 bases line up with TRBD2. The CDR3 here is CASSPGLQAYEQYF. In DNA, the CDR3 is TGTGCCAGCAGCCCGGGACTACAGGCATACGAGCAGTACTTC.